The 18 T cell receptor beta chains presented below share a single source sample, sequenced in a study of glioma-infiltrating T cells after dendritic cell vaccination. Sample time point: after dendritic cell vaccination, including at tumor progression/relapse. The assay was immunoSEQ multiplex PCR, and TCRdb's table has in-frame clones only and misses some. The sample has more than 85,000 clones; about 90% are singletons. The source was blood, collected after dendritic cell vaccination. Receptors originate from a human donor with glioblastoma.

The chain combines TRBV5-8 with TRBJ2-1; TRBD2 matches 11 bases. The V segment lost 3 bases and the J segment 4 bases; nucleotides outside the gene matches: 6. The CDR3 consists of 16 residues. CDR1 SGHTS and CDR2 YDEGEE come from the germline V gene. For the CDR3, the DNA is TGTGCCAGCAGCTATATAGCGGGAGGGCCTTACAATGAGCAGTTCTTC. The encoded protein is CASSYIAGGPYNEQFF.

The CDR3 DNA sequence: TGTGCCACCAGCAGAGAAGCGGGGGGGCCTAGAGAGACCCAGTACTTC. Residues: CATSREAGGPRETQYF. This chain connects TRBV15 to TRBJ2-5, with 10 bases lining up with TRBD2. Germline V gives CDR1 LNHNV, CDR2 YYDKDF (reference sequence). The CDR3 loop spans 16 amino acids. The trim removed 0 bases at V and 4 bases at J, leaving 5 bases unmatched.

This clone was seen only once. The chain joins TRBV5-5 to TRBJ1-2, with D unclear. The CDR3 totals 14 residues. From germline, CDR1 is SGHKS and CDR2 YYEKEE (reference sequence). Between the trimmed V and J ends, which lost 1 base and 0 bases, there was a span of 7 bases. Here the CDR3 reads CASSLPGTNYGYTF. Here the CDR3 DNA reads TGTGCCAGCAGCTTGCCGGGTACTAACTATGGCTACACCTTC.

The chain links TRBV19 to TRBJ1-2; 10 bases align to TRBD1. Germline CDR1 reads LNHDA; CDR2 reads SQIVND (reference sequence). The CDR3 extends over 14 amino acids. After removal of 6 bases from V and 6 bases from J, the junction contained 7 bases not matched to a gene. The CDR3 sequence: CASSPGQGFNGYTF. CDR3 DNA: TGTGCCAGTAGCCCGGGACAGGGGTTCAATGGCTACACCTTC.

This clone was recorded a few times. This sequence joins TRBV5-4 and TRBJ2-7; 10 bases fit TRBD1. V lost 3 bases and J lost 4; bases outside the gene matches: 7. Germline loops: CDR1 SGHNT, CDR2 YYREEE (reference sequence). This CDR3 has 15 amino acids. DNA of the CDR3: TGTGCCAGCAGCTCCCGGGACAGGGGACTTTACGAGCAGTACTTC. This sequence encodes CASSSRDRGLYEQYF.

The chain's CDR3 is CASSHPGQGYEQYF. CDR3 DNA sequence: TGCGCCAGCAGCCATCCGGGACAGGGCTACGAGCAGTACTTC. The chain employs TRBV4-1 and TRBJ2-7; 9 nucleotides match TRBD1. From germline, CDR1 is MGHRA and CDR2 YSYEKL. The CDR3 totals 14 residues. Trimming removed 3 bases from V and 3 bases from J; junction bases left unmatched: 3.

This chain links TRBV9 with TRBJ2-5; D is undetermined. The CDR3 contains 14 residues. Germline CDR1 SGDLS, CDR2 YYNGEE. V lost 0 bases and J 7 bases, leaving 13 bases between the germline ends. The CDR3: CASSVDQVGGTQYF. The CDR3 DNA is TGTGCCAGCAGCGTAGACCAGGTCGGTGGGACCCAGTACTTC.

This rearrangement joins TRBV2 to TRBJ2-5, with D possibly TRBD1 on 6 matching bases. CDR1 and CDR2 (germline): SNHLY, FYNNEI. The length of the CDR3 is 13 residues. With 7 bases removed from V and 5 bases from J, the gap between germline ends came to 14 bases. This CDR3 is CASTGLRGETQYF. DNA of the CDR3: TGTGCCAGCACCGGCTTGAGGGGGGAGACCCAGTACTTC. Supplemented by reference TRBV2 and TRBJ2-5, the full variable domain reads EPEVTQTPSHQVTQMGQEVILRCVPISNHLYFYWYRQILGQKVEFLVSFYNNEISEKSEIFDDQFSVERPDGSNFTLKIRSTKLEDSAMYFCASTGLRGETQYFGPGTRLLVL.

The V gene is TRBV5-6, the J gene TRBJ1-6; the D is unclear. Germline CDR1 is SGHDT and CDR2 is YYEEEE. The CDR3 contains 12 residues. Trimming shortened V by 3 bases and J by 9 bases, and 7 bases separated the two germline ends. The CDR3 nucleotides are TGTGCCAGCAGCTCTACGCGTTCACCCCTCCACTTT. This codes for CASSSTRSPLHF.

This sequence joins TRBV5-8 and TRBJ1-4; D not resolved. Germline CDR1 SGHTS, CDR2 YDEGEE. The CDR3 consists of 15 residues. Trimming removed 3 bases from V and 0 bases from J, with 9 bases in between. The CDR3 region is CASSSKQATNEKLFF. The CDR3 nucleotides read TGTGCCAGCAGCTCCAAACAAGCAACTAATGAAAAACTGTTTTTT.

The V call is TRBV10-3, the J call TRBJ2-3, with D perhaps TRBD1 (5 bases). The V gene lost 6 bases and the J gene lost 0 bases, with 13 bases spanning the gap. The CDR3 spans 15 residues. In germline, CDR1 is ENHRY, CDR2 SYGVKD. CDR3 loop: CAIRPQGSSTDTQYF. CDR3 DNA: TGTGCCATCAGGCCCCAGGGCTCTAGCACAGATACGCAGTATTTT.

The chain recombines TRBV30 with TRBJ1-1; TRBD1 aligns across 8 bases. Germline V lookup: CDR1 GTSNPN, CDR2 SVGIG (reference sequence). This CDR3 contains 16 residues. Unmatched junction bases numbered 13, after V lost 7 bases and J lost 0 bases. CDR3 nucleotides: TGTGCCTATTCAGGGGGCGATCCTCCTATGAACACTGAAGCTTTCTTT. Translating gives CAYSGGDPPMNTEAFF.

This chain links TRBV7-2 with TRBJ2-7, with a possible D match to TRBD1 (5 bases). CDR1 SGHTA and CDR2 FQGNSA come from the germline V gene. Trimming cost V 4 bases and J 3 bases, with 13 bases left between them. This CDR3 comprises 14 residues. In DNA, the CDR3 is TGTGCCAGCAGCTCAACTGGACACGGCTACGAGCAGTACTTC. This translates into CASSSTGHGYEQYF.

V usage is TRBV18 and J usage is TRBJ1-1, with 7 nucleotides matching TRBD1. V gave up 4 bases and J gave up 1 base; unmatched junction bases: 3. CDR3 length: 14 residues. The germline V gene has CDR1 KGHSH and CDR2 LQKENI. The CDR3 DNA is TGTGCCAGCTCACTTGGGACAGCGAACACTGAAGCTTTCTTT. Amino acids: CASSLGTANTEAFF.

The V and J genes are TRBV4-2 and TRBJ1-5; 11 bases are a match to TRBD1. The CDR3 has 14 amino acids. Germline V gives CDR1 LGHNA, CDR2 YNFKEQ. V was pared by 1 base and J by 12 bases, with 5 bases of the junction left unmatched. CDR3: CASSQAGQGADQHF. For the CDR3, the DNA is TGTGCCAGCAGCCAAGCTGGACAGGGGGCTGACCAGCATTTT.

This chain joins TRBV6-6 and TRBJ2-5; the match to TRBD1 covers 7 bases. The germline V gene has CDR1 MNHNY and CDR2 SVGAGI (reference sequence). Trimming took 6 bases from V and 3 from J; bases not matched to a gene: 4. The CDR3 spans 13 residues. The CDR3 spells CASRPTGKETQYF. In DNA, the CDR3 is TGTGCCAGCAGACCGACAGGGAAAGAGACCCAGTACTTC.

The chain links TRBV7-9 to TRBJ1-4; D not resolved. The V and J ends lost 1 base and 0 bases respectively, with 6 bases between them. The germline CDR1 and CDR2 sequences are SEHNR and FQNEAQ (reference sequence). This CDR3 spans 15 amino acids. For the CDR3, the DNA is TGTGCCAGCAGCTTAGGGCGGGCAACTAATGAAAAACTGTTTTTT. It translates to CASSLGRATNEKLFF. The full variable domain, completed using reference TRBV7-9 and TRBJ1-4, is DTGVSQNPRHKITKRGQNVTFRCDPISEHNRLYWYRQTLGQGPEFLTYFQNEAQLEKSRLLSDRFSAERPKGSFSTLEIQRTEQGDSAMYLCASSLGRATNEKLFFGSGTQLSVL.

The CDR3 loop reads CASSETGSGTEAFF. The CDR3 nucleotides read TGTGCCAGCAGCGAGACAGGGTCGGGGACTGAAGCTTTCTTT. The chain uses TRBV7-3 and TRBJ1-1; 7 nucleotides line up with TRBD1. The V and J ends lost 5 bases and 5 bases, in that order; junction bases with no gene match: 8. The CDR3 is 14 residues long. Germline V CDR1 and CDR2: SGHTA, FQGTGA.